This T cell receptor (beta chain) comes out of a study of T-cell memory formation after mild COVID-19. Regarding the study as a whole: Contracting CD4+ clones were located mainly in CM and EM, and CD8+ clones in EMRA. Memory sampled before infection contained some responding clones, suggesting cross-reactive memory joined.

The CDR3 consists of 13 residues. The V gene lost 0 bases and the J gene lost 7 bases, with 9 bases spanning the gap. This clonotype was recorded a few times. Its antigen is not known. TCRdb re-derived calls from the 5' RACE reads in MiXCR, one entry per CDR3 protein. Of some 410,000 distinct CDR3 sequences in the sample, more than 20% were seen once. Sequenced sample: PBMCs or a T cell subset sorted from them (not recorded which). The sequence was collected from an adult woman who had mild COVID-19 (a few samples of this study predate the infection). Cell type and time point are not known. The chain carries TRBV12-3 or TRBV12-4 and TRBJ1-1, with no clear D. The CDR3, as DNA: TGTGCCAGCAGTTTAGCGGGGATTGGTGAAGCTTTCTTT. Translated, it gives CASSLAGIGEAFF.